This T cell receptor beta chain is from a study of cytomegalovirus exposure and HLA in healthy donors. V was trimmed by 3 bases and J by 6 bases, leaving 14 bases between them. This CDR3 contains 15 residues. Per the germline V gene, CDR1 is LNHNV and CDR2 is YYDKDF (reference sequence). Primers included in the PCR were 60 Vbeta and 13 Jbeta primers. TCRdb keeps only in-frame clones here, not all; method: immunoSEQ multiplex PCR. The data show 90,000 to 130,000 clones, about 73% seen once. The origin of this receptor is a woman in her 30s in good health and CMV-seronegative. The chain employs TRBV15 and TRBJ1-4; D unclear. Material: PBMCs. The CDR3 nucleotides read TGTGCCACCAGCAGTGGAACGGGTGTAGATGAAAAACTGTTTTTT. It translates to CATSSGTGVDEKLFF.